This TCR beta chain came from a study of blood T cell repertoires in COVID-19. As for the study in general: Both acute and convalescent COVID-19 samples were obtained from the United States, Italy and Spain. Sources were T cells, B-cell-depleted T cells, or PBMCs; the material itself was cDNA or gDNA.

As processed by the authors: Amplifying reference gene primers gave estimates of nucleated cell counts. The table came from immunoSEQ multiplex PCR; TCRdb's copy has only in-frame clones and leaves some out. D and trimming were read from the DNA, whereas the V and J calls and clone size are those reported in that table. The sample holds a few hundred thousand clones, approximately 89% seen once. The CDR3 is made up of 14 amino acids. Germline CDR1 and CDR2: MNHEY and SMNVEV (reference sequence). V lost 0 bases and J 0 bases, leaving 6 bases between the germline ends. The chain uses TRBV27 and TRBJ2-7, with D hard to call. The material sequenced was peripheral blood. The source of this sequence is a man aged 35-49 years who had recovered from COVID-19. The CDR3 coding sequence is TGTGCCAGCAGTTTATCTCGGAGCTCCTACGAGCAGTACTTC. This encodes CASSLSRSSYEQYF.